This TCR beta chain was observed in a study of T cell responses to AZD1222 COVID-19 vaccine. Profiling relied on immunoSEQ multiplex PCR, and the TCRdb table lists in-frame clones only, not all of them. Among about 48,000 clones, just over 85% were seen once, and the ten largest hold 6% to 8%. The sequence came from an adult who received the AZD1222 COVID-19 vaccine. The source was peripheral blood, collected 28 days after the second AZD1222 dose.

For the CDR3, the DNA is TGTGCCAGCAGCCGCATGGGAAGTACCTACGAGCAGTACTTC. Protein sequence: CASSRMGSTYEQYF. This chain uses TRBV5-6 with TRBJ2-7; D is undetermined. V was trimmed by 4 bases and J by 2 bases, leaving 13 bases between them. CDR3 length: 14 residues. From germline, CDR1 is SGHDT and CDR2 YYEEEE. Complete variable domain (other parts from reference TRBV5-6 and TRBJ2-7): DAGVTQSPTHLIKTRGQQVTLRCSPKSGHDTVSWYQQALGQGPQFIFQYYEEEERQRGNFPDRFSGHQFPNYSSELNVNALLLGDSALYLCASSRMGSTYEQYFGPGTRLTVT.